There are a few counts of the clone carrying this TCR beta chain. What it binds is not known. V shed 0 bases and J shed 0 bases, with 11 bases lying between them. Germline CDR1 reads SEHNR; CDR2 reads FQNEAQ (reference sequence). The CDR3 covers 16 residues. Using a J-beta primer mix together with a sample-barcoded 5' primer, a second PCR was run for roughly 7 to 12 cycles. The template-switch adaptor was a 5' adaptor with 12 random nucleotides. It tagged each cDNA molecule. TCRdb itself ran the 5' RACE reads through MiXCR, one entry per CDR3 protein. The data show 1,500,000 or so distinct CDR3 sequences, roughly two fifths seen once. Total RNA, at least 5 micrograms per sample, came from PBMCs. These data are taken from a study of blood T cells in healthy people across ages. Study information: Template-switching capture recovered about one barcoded beta molecule per two T cells. Findings and caveats of the study: The donors' CMV status was not determined, possibly confounding changes in expanded clonotypes.

This TCR came from a woman under 30 in good health. The chain combines TRBV7-9 with TRBJ1-2, with a weak D call TRBD1 (5 bases). The sample was blood. This chain's CDR3 is CASSLARDQANYGYTF. Here the CDR3 DNA reads TGTGCCAGCAGCTTAGCCCGGGACCAAGCTAACTATGGCTACACCTTC.